This entry lists 17 T cell receptor beta chains sequenced from one sample in a study of T cell responses to AZD1222 COVID-19 vaccine. Profiled with immunoSEQ multiplex PCR; TCRdb holds only in-frame clones, not every one. The table includes approximately 170,000 clones, 85% to 95% detected once. The sequencing here drew on peripheral blood, taken on day 0 of AZD1222 vaccination. All receptors come from an adult in good health.

V usage is TRBV19 and J usage is TRBJ1-5; tentatively, D is TRBD1 (5 bases). Per the germline V gene, CDR1 is LNHDA and CDR2 is SQIVND (reference sequence). V lost 7 bases to trimming and J lost 1 base, with 14 bases between them. The CDR3 extends over 15 amino acids. The CDR3 spells CASNQGLGSNQPQHF. The CDR3 DNA follows: TGTGCCAGTAATCAGGGTTTGGGGAGCAATCAGCCCCAGCATTTT.

The V gene is TRBV30, the J gene TRBJ1-6, with D hard to call. The CDR3 totals 15 residues. CDR1 and CDR2 (germline): GTSNPN, SVGIG (reference sequence). V lost 0 bases to trimming and J lost 0 bases, with 6 bases between them. The CDR3 sequence: CAWSVGSSYNSPLHF. DNA of the CDR3: TGTGCCTGGAGTGTCGGGAGCTCCTATAATTCACCCCTCCACTTT. Together with reference TRBV30 and TRBJ1-6, the CDR3 gives the full variable domain: SQTIHQWPATLVQPVGSPLSLECTVEGTSNPNLYWYRQAAGRGLQLLFYSVGIGQISSEVPQNLSASRPQDRQFILSSKKLLLSDSGFYLCAWSVGSSYNSPLHFGNGTRLTVT.

The chain carries TRBV6-6 and TRBJ1-2; no clear D. The V gene lost 2 bases and the J gene lost 4 bases, with 14 bases spanning the gap. The CDR3 has 15 residues. CDR1 is MNHNY, CDR2 SVGAGI, per germline (reference sequence). This CDR3 is CASSYVGSDFYGYTF. The CDR3 region has the DNA TGTGCCAGCAGTTACGTGGGGTCCGACTTCTATGGCTACACCTTC.

The gene calls are TRBV2 and TRBJ2-1; D is ambiguous. Trimming took 0 bases from V and 6 from J, leaving 6 bases between them. CDR3 length: 13 residues. Germline assignment: CDR1 SNHLY and CDR2 FYNNEI. DNA for the CDR3: TGTGCCAGCAGTGAAGCGGGATCCAATGAGCAGTTCTTC. Translating it yields CASSEAGSNEQFF.

This clone was seen only once. This chain uses TRBV14 with TRBJ2-5, with 10 bases that match TRBD2. Looked up from germline, CDR1 is SGHDN and CDR2 is FVKESK. The CDR3 has 17 amino acids. V shed 2 bases, J shed 0 bases, and the junction held 6 bases outside the gene matches. The CDR3 nucleotides are TGTGCCAGCAGCCAAATAGGGACTAGCGAAAACCAAGAGACCCAGTACTTC. Translating gives CASSQIGTSENQETQYF.

This clone was detected a few times. The chain links TRBV10-3 to TRBJ2-2; no definite D call. The CDR3 sequence is 13 residues long. V was clipped by 0 bases and J by 7 bases, with 6 bases between them. Germline V CDR1 and CDR2: ENHRY, SYGVKD. DNA for the CDR3: TGTGCCATCAGTGAGTCTAGAGTCGGGGAGCTGTTTTTT. Its protein product is CAISESRVGELFF.

As DNA, the CDR3 is TGTGCCAGCAGCCCCCTCTGGGGAGATACGCAGTATTTT. Its translation is CASSPLWGDTQYF. The chain has TRBV2 and TRBJ2-3; D is unresolved. V was shortened by 6 bases and J by 5 bases, with 12 bases between the two germline ends. CDR3 length equals 13 residues. Germline V CDR1 and CDR2: SNHLY, FYNNEI.

The CDR3 DNA reads as TGTGCCAGTAGAGGGACAAATTACGACCAAGAGACCCAGTACTTC. Translating it yields CASRGTNYDQETQYF. This chain uses TRBV19 with TRBJ2-5, with TRBD1 as a possible D gene (6 bases). The CDR3 contains 15 residues. Germline assignment: CDR1 LNHDA and CDR2 SQIVND (reference sequence). Trimming removed 6 bases from V and 0 bases from J, with 14 bases in between.

The chain uses TRBV5-5 and TRBJ1-3, with 8 bases fitting TRBD1. V lost 0 bases to trimming and J lost 0 bases; unmatched junction nucleotides: 5. This CDR3 spans 17 amino acids. Germline V gene lookup returns CDR1 SGHKS and CDR2 YYEKEE (reference sequence). DNA for the CDR3: TGTGCCAGCAGCTTGGCGTCAGGGGGCATCTCTGGAAACACCATATATTTT. Amino acids: CASSLASGGISGNTIYF. The full variable domain, its missing parts supplied by reference TRBV5-5 and TRBJ1-3, is DAGVTQSPTHLIKTRGQQVTLRCSPISGHKSVSWYQQVLGQGPQFIFQYYEKEERGRGNFPDRFSARQFPNYSSELNVNALLLGDSALYLCASSLASGGISGNTIYFGEGSWLTVV.

The V call is TRBV5-1, the J call TRBJ2-6, with TRBD2 as a possible D gene (5 bases). CDR3 length: 16 residues. Trimming stripped 4 bases from V and 0 bases from J, with 11 bases between. Germline V lookup: CDR1 SGHRS, CDR2 YFSETQ. The CDR3 protein is CASSVDWSSGANVLTF. In DNA form, the CDR3 reads TGCGCCAGCAGCGTGGACTGGAGCTCTGGGGCCAACGTCCTGACTTTC.

This chain links TRBV5-6 with TRBJ2-3, with D tentatively TRBD1 (6 bases). This CDR3 spans 15 amino acids. The germline CDR1 and CDR2 sequences are SGHDT and YYEEEE. V shed 3 bases and J shed 5 bases, with 16 bases lying between them. The CDR3 here is CASSWVQDSVDTQYF. The CDR3 coding sequence is TGTGCCAGCAGCTGGGTACAGGACAGCGTAGATACGCAGTATTTT.

The rearrangement joins TRBV10-2 to TRBJ1-6; 7 nucleotides line up with TRBD1. V lost 3 bases and J lost 4; bases outside the gene matches: 3. Germline V gene sequence: CDR1 WSHSY, CDR2 SAAADI. This CDR3 is built from 15 residues. In DNA, the CDR3 is TGCGCCAGCAGTGACAGGGGGTTTTATAATTCACCCCTCCACTTT. As protein: CASSDRGFYNSPLHF.

This clone appeared a few times. The rearrangement uses TRBV19 and TRBJ1-5; D may be TRBD1 (6 bases). The germline CDR1 and CDR2 sequences are LNHDA and SQIVND (reference sequence). Trimming shortened V by 1 base and J by 0 bases, and 7 bases separated the two germline ends. This CDR3 comprises 15 residues. CDR3 sequence reads: CASSIARGSNQPQHF. The DNA of the CDR3 is TGTGCCAGTAGTATAGCCAGGGGTAGCAATCAGCCCCAGCATTTT.

This clone was detected a few times. This rearrangement joins TRBV27 to TRBJ1-5; 11 bases are a match to TRBD1. The CDR3 consists of 14 residues. Trimming cost V 6 bases and J 5 bases; bases outside gene matches: 3. The germline CDR1 and CDR2 sequences are MNHEY and SMNVEV (reference sequence). The CDR3 here is CASSLDRGHQPQHF. CDR3 sequence (DNA): TGTGCCAGCAGCCTGGACAGGGGGCATCAGCCCCAGCATTTT.

This chain joins TRBV5-1 and TRBJ2-1; D may be TRBD1 (6 bases). The length of the CDR3 is 14 residues. V was pared by 4 bases and J by 5 bases, with 13 bases between. CDR1 is SGHRS and CDR2 is YFSETQ in the germline V gene. CDR3 in amino acids: CASSTGFGHNEQFF. CDR3 bases: TGCGCCAGCAGCACAGGGTTTGGGCACAATGAGCAGTTCTTC.

V and J are TRBV28 and TRBJ1-2; D call uncertain. The V gene's germline CDR1 is MDHEN and CDR2 SYDVKM. V was trimmed by 10 bases and J by 2 bases, leaving 11 bases between them. The CDR3 contains 12 residues. The CDR3: CATGVRNYGYTF. The CDR3 DNA follows: TGTGCCACCGGGGTCAGGAACTATGGCTACACCTTC.

The chain links TRBV24-1 to TRBJ2-1; 12 bases map to TRBD1. Germline CDR1 reads KGHDR; CDR2 reads SFDVKD. The length of the CDR3 is 18 residues. The V segment lost 4 bases and the J segment 1 base; nucleotides outside the gene matches: 7. DNA of the CDR3: TGTGCCACCAGTGACCCGGGACAGGGGGCTAGGTCCTACAATGAGCAGTTCTTC. It encodes CATSDPGQGARSYNEQFF.